This T cell receptor beta chain came from a study of CD8 T cells in Susac syndrome. The trim removed 7 bases at V and 1 base at J, leaving 12 bases unmatched. In germline, CDR1 is SGHVS, CDR2 FNYEAQ. The CDR3 has 16 amino acids. Random hexamers were used to reverse transcribe an amount of about 0.45 to 1 ug RNA. TCRdb re-derived calls from the immunoSEQ multiplex PCR reads in MiXCR, one entry per CDR3 protein. The profile shows some 120,000 distinct CDR3 sequences, about 95% of them singletons. The sequence derives from a human donor in good health. The chain is built from TRBV7-6 and TRBJ2-7; 8 bases line up with TRBD2. Material: CD4+ T cells from PBMCs. The CDR3: CASTLGSAGESYEQYF. In DNA, the CDR3 is TGTGCCAGCACCCTGGGTTCAGCGGGAGAGTCCTACGAGCAGTACTTC.